Here is one T cell receptor (beta chain) with its context. As yet, its antigen is unknown. This may come from a read error, since a much larger clone is one base off. Lacking the conserved final phenylalanine or tryptophan, this CDR3 likely reflects a read error. The data were obtained in a study of CD8+CD57+ T cells in acquired aplastic anemia. Findings and limits, study-wide: CD8+ Simpson's diversity did not differ significantly between patients and controls. Patients had approximately 30 CD8+ CDR3 sequences in common with controls (the shared set).

CDR1 is MNHEY and CDR2 is SVGEGT in the germline V gene. Trimming left V 5 bases short and J 4 bases short, with 11 bases between. CDR3 length equals 13 residues. Profiling of TCR beta VDJ combinations and CDR3 sequences used genomic DNA as template. TCRdb redid the calling of the reads with MiXCR, one entry per CDR3 protein. This table holds over 150,000 distinct CDR3 sequences, under 55% found once. The sequenced patients had an expansion of CD8+CD57+ cells seen by flow cytometry. The clonotype comes from a human donor with aplastic anemia. The material sequenced was sorted CD4+, CD8+, or CD8+CD57+ T cells (not recorded which) from PBMCs. The V and J genes are TRBV6-2 or TRBV6-3 and TRBJ1-2; D uncertain. The CDR3 reads CASSVSISYGYTL. The DNA for the CDR3 is TGTGCCAGCAGTGTGTCGATTAGCTATGGCTACACCCTC.